The 20 T cell receptor beta chains given below trace back to one sample, sequenced in a study of blood T cell repertoires in COVID-19. Sequencing used immunoSEQ multiplex PCR; TCRdb keeps in-frame clones, though not all of them. The sample consists of approximately 82,000 clones, more than 85% of them appearing once. The material sequenced was peripheral blood. All receptors derive from a man aged 65 to 79 with active or convalescent COVID-19.

The count of this clone is one. The chain is built from TRBV14 and TRBJ2-1; 9 nucleotides match TRBD2. From germline, CDR1 is SGHDN and CDR2 FVKESK. V lost 2 bases, J lost 15 bases, and 11 bases stayed unmatched. This CDR3 region has 14 residues. DNA of the CDR3: TGTGCCAGCAGCCAATGGGCCCTAGCGGGATTCTGGTTCTTC. Protein sequence: CASSQWALAGFWFF.

The V call is TRBV5-4, the J call TRBJ1-2; a weak D match, TRBD1 (6 bases). V dropped 0 bases and J dropped 8 bases, with 14 bases sitting between them. Germline V lookup: CDR1 SGHNT, CDR2 YYREEE (reference sequence). This CDR3 has 14 residues. CDR3 protein: CASSLALERGGYTF. The CDR3 DNA is TGTGCCAGCAGCTTGGCCCTAGAAAGGGGGGGCTACACCTTC. Filled out from reference TRBV5-4 and TRBJ1-2, the complete variable domain reads ETGVTQSPTHLIKTRGQQVTLRCSSQSGHNTVSWYQQALGQGPQFIFQYYREEENGRGNFPPRFSGLQFPNYSSELNVNALELDDSALYLCASSLALERGGYTFGSGTRLTVV.

V is TRBV6-6 and J is TRBJ2-2, with 7 bases matching TRBD2. Germline-derived CDR1 and CDR2 are MNHNY and SVGAGI (reference sequence). The ends lost 7 bases at V and 1 base at J; junction bases unmatched: 3. The CDR3 is made up of 14 amino acids. The CDR3 protein is CASNQRGNTGELFF. CDR3 DNA sequence: TGTGCCAGCAACCAGCGGGGGAACACCGGGGAGCTGTTTTTT.

V gene TRBV4-3 combines with J gene TRBJ1-5; D might be TRBD1 (6 bases). V gave up 4 bases and J gave up 3 bases, with 13 bases separating them. Germline CDR1 reads LGHNA; CDR2 reads YSLEER. The CDR3 has 15 amino acids. The CDR3 loop is CASSRHRELNQPQHF. The CDR3 coding sequence is TGCGCCAGCAGCCGCCACAGGGAACTCAATCAGCCCCAGCATTTT.

The chain joins TRBV4-3 to TRBJ2-4; D gene ambiguous. The CDR3 totals 14 residues. V lost 0 bases, J lost 7 bases, and 10 bases lay in between. The germline CDR1 and CDR2 sequences are LGHNA and YSLEER. This CDR3 is CASSQDLGSNIQYF. Here the CDR3 DNA reads TGCGCCAGCAGCCAAGATCTGGGCAGCAACATTCAGTACTTC.

The V and J genes are TRBV6-5 and TRBJ2-3, with D uncertain. There are 11 residues in the CDR3. Germline V gene data show CDR1 as MNHEY and CDR2 as SVGAGI. Deletions cut 6 bases from V and 2 bases from J, with 3 bases between. CDR3 DNA sequence: TGTGCCAGCAGCTCCACAGATACGCAGTATTTT. This translates into CASSSTDTQYF.

The genes are TRBV15 and TRBJ1-1; TRBD1 matches 8 bases. This CDR3 is built from 16 residues. Trimming cost V 8 bases and J 0 bases; bases outside gene matches: 11. CDR1 and CDR2 from the germline V gene are LNHNV and YYDKDF (reference sequence). CDR3 nucleotides: TGTGCCACCCGAACCGGACAGGGCTACATGAACACTGAAGCTTTCTTT. Amino acids: CATRTGQGYMNTEAFF.

The gene calls are TRBV28 and TRBJ1-1; D gene unclear. Germline V CDR1 and CDR2: MDHEN, SYDVKM. Trimming removed 5 bases at V and 8 bases at J, with 12 bases between. The CDR3 sequence is 12 residues long. In DNA, the CDR3 is TGTGCCAGCAGTCTTCGGACTCAAGAAGCTTTCTTT. Translating it yields CASSLRTQEAFF.

This rearrangement joins TRBV10-3 to TRBJ1-2, with 7 nucleotides matching TRBD1. J was trimmed by 8 bases and V by 6 bases; bases with no gene match: 9. Per the germline V gene, CDR1 is ENHRY and CDR2 is SYGVKD. This CDR3 is 13 amino acids long. The CDR3 region is CAIRIDRDQGYTF. The DNA for the CDR3 is TGTGCCATCAGAATAGACAGGGACCAAGGCTACACCTTC.

This clone appeared a single time. The gene calls are TRBV29-1 and TRBJ2-2; D is possibly TRBD2 (5 bases). Germline assignment: CDR1 SQVTM and CDR2 ANQGSEA. V lost 5 bases, J lost 9 bases, and 19 bases lay in between. The CDR3 is 14 amino acids. The CDR3 bases are TGCAGCGTTATGGACTCCCCCCGAAATTGGGAGCTGTTTTTT. Encoded protein: CSVMDSPRNWELFF.

V and J are TRBV6-5 and TRBJ2-3; the D is unclear. CDR3 length equals 14 residues. Germline V gene lookup returns CDR1 MNHEY and CDR2 SVGAGI. The V and J ends lost 0 bases and 2 bases respectively, with 6 bases between them. The chain's CDR3 is CASSYSSFTDTQYF. CDR3 bases: TGTGCCAGCAGTTACTCGAGCTTCACAGATACGCAGTATTTT.

The CDR3 DNA is TGTGCCAGCAGCTTAGCAGGGGCCTGGGGCTACACCTTC. Residues: CASSLAGAWGYTF. The rearrangement links TRBV7-2 to TRBJ1-2, with D perhaps matching TRBD1 (5 bases). The V end was cut by 0 bases, the J end by 8 bases, with 10 bases between. CDR1 and CDR2 from the germline V gene are SGHTA and FQGNSA. The CDR3 contains 13 residues.

J is TRBJ1-2 and V is TRBV7-6, with 7 bases aligning to TRBD1. The CDR3 covers 12 residues. Per germline, CDR1 SGHVS and CDR2 FNYEAQ. The ends lost 4 bases at V and 6 bases at J; junction bases unmatched: 2. The CDR3 nucleotides are TGTGCCAGCAGCTCAGGACAGGATGGCTACACCTTC. It is translated as CASSSGQDGYTF.

This clone was observed a few times. The rearrangement links TRBV4-1 to TRBJ2-7; tentatively, D is TRBD1 (5 bases). The CDR3 is 15 amino acids. The germline gives CDR1 MGHRA, CDR2 YSYEKL. V was clipped by 1 base and J by 3 bases, with 13 bases between them. The CDR3 is CASSQGRASLYEQYF. The CDR3 region has the DNA TGCGCCAGCAGCCAAGGCAGGGCTTCCCTCTACGAGCAGTACTTC.

This clone appeared once. The chain uses TRBV3-1 (or the pseudogene TRBV3-2) and TRBJ1-2; the match to TRBD1 covers 10 bases. CDR1 and CDR2 (germline): LGHDT, YNNKEL (reference sequence). V was clipped by 1 base and J by 4 bases; unmatched bases: 9. This CDR3 has 17 residues. DNA of the CDR3: TGTGCCAGCAGCCAAGGGGGGACAGGGGCAAAGGCCTATGGCTACACCTTC. It specifies CASSQGGTGAKAYGYTF.

The chain uses TRBV10-3 and TRBJ2-3, with TRBD1 matching 9 bases. The V gene end was trimmed by 6 bases and the J gene end by 1 base; junction bases not matched to a gene: 8. This CDR3 spans 16 amino acids. Germline V gene data show CDR1 as ENHRY and CDR2 as SYGVKD. This CDR3 is CAISAWGTGRTDTQYF. Here the CDR3 DNA reads TGTGCCATCAGCGCGTGGGGGACAGGGCGCACAGATACGCAGTATTTT.

This chain uses TRBV5-1 with TRBJ2-1, with TRBD2 matching over 7 bases. V gave up 5 bases and J gave up 7 bases; unmatched junction bases: 12. The length of the CDR3 is 15 residues. Germline loops: CDR1 SGHRS, CDR2 YFSETQ. This CDR3 is CASSPRAGEGNEQFF. The CDR3 DNA sequence: TGCGCCAGCAGTCCTCGCGCGGGAGAGGGAAATGAGCAGTTCTTC.

The chain recombines TRBV28 with TRBJ1-6; TRBD1 agrees at 9 bases. Unmatched junction bases numbered 7, after V lost 4 bases and J lost 9 bases. Germline assignment: CDR1 MDHEN and CDR2 SYDVKM. The CDR3 runs 15 residues. Written as DNA, the CDR3 is TGTGCCAGCAGTTCCCCGGGACAGGGCAGTTCACCCCTCCACTTT. This encodes CASSSPGQGSSPLHF.

The CDR3 DNA reads TGTGCCATCACCGGAAGGACTAGCGGGAGAGGTGGCGGTGAGCAGTTCTTC. Translating gives CAITGRTSGRGGGEQFF. The V call is TRBV10-3, the J call TRBJ2-1, with TRBD2 matching over 13 bases. The CDR3 runs to 17 residues. V trimming: 7 bases; J trimming: 9 bases; junction bases outside the gene matches: 15. Germline V gives CDR1 ENHRY, CDR2 SYGVKD.

The chain joins TRBV6-6 to TRBJ1-1, with unresolved D. CDR3 length equals 14 residues. Germline assignment: CDR1 MNHNY and CDR2 SVGAGI (reference sequence). The V end lost 5 bases, the J end lost 6 bases, and 16 bases lay between the germline ends. CDR3 loop: CASSRDSEFAEAFF. The CDR3 bases are TGTGCCAGCAGTCGAGATTCCGAGTTCGCTGAAGCTTTCTTT.